These 28 T cell receptor beta chains were all obtained from the same sample, sequenced in a study of metastatic and nonmetastatic thyroid tumors. No treatment had been given to any patient before thyroid surgery. Using MiXCR, TCRdb reanalyzed the PCR reads. Seen here are 12,000 or so clones, approximately 30% observed once, and the top ten hold about 12%. The sequencing sample was made of tumor tissue. These receptors all come from a male donor with papillary thyroid cancer or a benign thyroid nodule (not recorded which). Some clones in this sample may be carry-over from other donors' samples.

This sequence joins TRBV10-3 and TRBJ2-1, with D hard to call. Germline loops: CDR1 ENHRY, CDR2 SYGVKD. This CDR3 contains 15 residues. V lost 2 bases, J lost 1 base, and 9 bases lay in between. The CDR3 is CAISEVGGSYNEQFF. The CDR3 bases are TGTGCCATCAGTGAGGTTGGCGGTTCCTACAATGAGCAGTTCTTC.

This clone has just one count. The V and J genes are TRBV11-1 and TRBJ2-1; 7 positions match TRBD2. Germline trimming cut 1 base from V and 9 bases from J; bases unmatched to any gene: 18. CDR1 and CDR2 from the germline V gene are SGHAT and FQDESV (reference sequence). The CDR3 is made up of 18 amino acids. This CDR3 reads CASSLDRPGLVQGREQFF. Written as DNA, the CDR3 is TGTGCCAGCAGCTTAGATAGGCCCGGACTAGTTCAGGGCCGTGAGCAGTTCTTC.

The chain links TRBV12-3 or TRBV12-4 to TRBJ1-6, with D possibly matching TRBD1 (5 bases). The CDR3 consists of 13 residues. The V gene lost 4 bases and the J gene lost 7 bases, with 8 bases spanning the gap. The CDR3 DNA reads TGTGCCAGCAGTTGGGGCCTGAATTCACCCCTCCACTTT. Translation: CASSWGLNSPLHF.

This clone has just a few counts. The V gene is TRBV7-2, the J gene TRBJ2-7; 13 bases align to TRBD2. CDR1 and CDR2 (germline): SGHTA, FQGNSA. This CDR3 spans 14 amino acids. V shed 1 base and J 6 bases; nucleotides not matched to a gene: 0. This chain's CDR3 is CASSLGLAGGEQYF. For the CDR3, the DNA is TGTGCCAGCAGCTTAGGACTAGCGGGAGGCGAGCAGTACTTC.

This clone was seen only a few times. The V call is TRBV6-2 or TRBV6-3, the J call TRBJ2-7, with 7 bases identical to TRBD1. The V gene's germline CDR1 is MNHEY and CDR2 SVGEGT. There are 13 residues in the CDR3. The junction had 4 bases not matched to a gene; V was cut back by 6 bases and J by 2 bases. CDR3 in amino acids: CASRSGTAYEQYF. CDR3 nucleotides: TGTGCCAGCAGATCCGGGACAGCCTACGAGCAGTACTTC.

V is TRBV2 and J is TRBJ2-7; a possible D gene is TRBD1 (5 bases). V lost 5 bases and J 1 base, leaving 21 bases between the germline ends. The CDR3 length is 17 residues. The germline V gene encodes CDR1 SNHLY and CDR2 FYNNEI. Here the CDR3 DNA reads TGTGCCAGCAGTCCCCAAACGACGGACATGAATTCCTACGAGCAGTACTTC. It specifies CASSPQTTDMNSYEQYF.

This chain links TRBV5-1 with TRBJ2-7, with TRBD1 matching 7 bases. The CDR3 extends over 14 amino acids. Unmatched junction bases numbered 6, after V lost 4 bases and J lost 2 bases. CDR1 and CDR2 from the germline V gene are SGHRS and YFSETQ. The chain's CDR3 is CASSPEGAPYEQYF. For the CDR3, the DNA is TGCGCCAGCAGCCCAGAGGGGGCTCCCTACGAGCAGTACTTC. The full variable domain, rest sourced from reference TRBV5-1 and TRBJ2-7, is KAGVTQTPRYLIKTRGQQVTLSCSPISGHRSVSWYQQTPGQGLQFLFEYFSETQRNKGNFPGRFSGRQFSNSRSEMNVSTLELGDSALYLCASSPEGAPYEQYFGPGTRLTVT.

In its sample, this clone was seen a few times. The chain couples TRBV12-3 or TRBV12-4 to TRBJ2-1; the match to TRBD1 covers 7 bases. The CDR3 totals 15 residues. V lost 8 bases to trimming and J lost 4 bases; unmatched junction nucleotides: 11. Written as DNA, the CDR3 is TGTGCCAGCGGGGCCGGACAGGCCATTTACAATGAGCAGTTCTTC. Encoded protein: CASGAGQAIYNEQFF.

This clone turned up a few times. The chain employs TRBV6-2 or TRBV6-3 and TRBJ2-3; 7 bases are a match to TRBD2. V shed 0 bases, J shed 1 base, and the junction held 1 base outside the gene matches. This CDR3 is built from 15 residues. The germline CDR1 and CDR2 sequences are MNHEY and SVGEGT. This chain's CDR3 is CASSYSGGGTDTQYF. The CDR3 DNA reads as TGTGCCAGCAGTTACTCTGGGGGGGGCACAGATACGCAGTATTTT.

For this clone: A junction end diverges from the germline sequence, so it may reflect a read error. This chain connects TRBV27 to TRBJ2-5; a weak D match, TRBD2 (5 bases). This CDR3 spans 15 amino acids. Per germline, CDR1 MNHEY and CDR2 SMNVEV (reference sequence). Here the CDR3 reads CASSRFREGQDTQYF. CDR3 coding DNA: TGTGCCAGCAGTAGGTTTCGGGAAGGGCAAGACACCCAGTACTTC.

This clone has more than one count but fewer than ten. V gene TRBV27 combines with J gene TRBJ1-5; no firm D call. V was shortened by 0 bases and J by 5 bases, with 5 bases between the two germline ends. Looked up from germline, CDR1 is MNHEY and CDR2 is SMNVEV (reference sequence). The CDR3 length is 13 residues. CDR3 DNA sequence: TGTGCCAGCAGTTTATCGGTAGATCAGCCCCAGCATTTT. Protein sequence: CASSLSVDQPQHF.

This clone appeared a few times. Additional DNA sequences in this sample encode the identical CDR3. The V and J genes are TRBV6-2 or TRBV6-3 and TRBJ1-2; maybe TRBD1 (5 bases). The ends were cut back, 2 bases at V and 5 bases at J, with 18 bases in the middle. Germline V gives CDR1 MNHEY, CDR2 SVGEGT. This CDR3 has 16 amino acids. The CDR3 DNA reads as TGTGCCAGCAGTTACGGTCAGGGAGGCGGCATATATGGCTACACCTTC. The encoded protein is CASSYGQGGGIYGYTF.

The DNA for the CDR3 is TGTACCAGCAGCACTTGGGCTTCCGGTAATTCACCCCTCCACTTT. Translating gives CTSSTWASGNSPLHF. This chain uses TRBV7-2 with TRBJ1-6, with D unresolved. Trimming stripped 5 bases from V and 6 bases from J, with 14 bases between. Germline V lookup: CDR1 SGHTA, CDR2 FQGNSA. The CDR3 runs 15 residues.

The chain is built from TRBV27 and TRBJ2-2; TRBD2 matches 7 bases. Germline CDR1 MNHEY, CDR2 SMNVEV (reference sequence). V shed 0 bases, J shed 4 bases, and the junction held 8 bases outside the gene matches. CDR3 length: 17 residues. The CDR3 spells CASSLSSSGVGTGELFF. In DNA, the CDR3 is TGTGCCAGCAGTTTATCGTCAAGCGGGGTGGGCACCGGGGAGCTGTTTTTT.

The chain combines TRBV6-5 with TRBJ2-5; D gene unclear. The V and J ends lost 3 bases and 5 bases respectively, with 22 bases between them. CDR1 and CDR2 from the germline V gene are MNHEY and SVGAGI. The CDR3 has 17 amino acids. CDR3 sequence: CASSYRPGPTIVETQYF. The CDR3 nucleotides are TGTGCCAGCAGTTATAGGCCCGGGCCCACAATCGTCGAGACCCAGTACTTC.

DNA of the CDR3: TGCGCCAGCAGTCGGGACGGATCCTACACCGGGGAGCTGTTTTTT. Translating it yields CASSRDGSYTGELFF. This chain joins TRBV10-2 and TRBJ2-2, with D possibly being TRBD1 or TRBD2 (5 bases each). V lost 5 bases to trimming and J lost 3 bases, with 13 bases between them. CDR1 is WSHSY, CDR2 SAAADI, per germline. The CDR3 is 15 residues long.

The genes are TRBV7-2 and TRBJ2-1, with unresolved D. V was cut by 3 bases and J by 4 bases, with 4 bases left in between. CDR1 is SGHTA and CDR2 is FQGNSA in the germline V gene. The CDR3 spans 12 residues. As DNA, the CDR3 is TGTGCCAGCAGCTTCTATTACAATGAGCAGTTCTTC. This sequence encodes CASSFYYNEQFF.

The chain is built from TRBV7-2 and TRBJ1-6; D gene uncertain. V lost 5 bases and J lost 3, with 5 bases in between. The CDR3 loop spans 13 amino acids. Germline CDR1 and CDR2: SGHTA and FQGNSA. The CDR3 nucleotides read TGTGCCAGCAGCGTAAACTATAATTCACCCCTCCACTTT. It specifies CASSVNYNSPLHF.

This clone was observed a handful of times. The same CDR3 can be traced to other DNA sequences in this sample. The CDR3 here is CASSRDPDTGELFF. DNA of the CDR3: TGTGCCAGCAGTCGGGACCCGGACACCGGGGAGCTGTTTTTT. The chain has TRBV6-1 and TRBJ2-2; perhaps D is TRBD1 or TRBD2 (5 bases each). V was pared by 5 bases and J by 3 bases, with 10 bases between. Germline V gives CDR1 MNHNS, CDR2 SASEGT. The CDR3 sequence is 14 residues long.

The V call is TRBV11-2, the J call TRBJ2-3; D unresolved. Trimming took off 1 base at V and 0 bases at J, with 11 bases between the two ends. Per the germline V gene, CDR1 is SGHAT and CDR2 is FQNNGV. This CDR3 comprises 16 residues. This CDR3 is CASSLGVTSSTDTQYF. CDR3 sequence (DNA): TGTGCCAGCAGCTTAGGAGTCACTTCTAGCACAGATACGCAGTATTTT.

The rearrangement joins TRBV2 to TRBJ2-1; D call uncertain. V was trimmed by 4 bases and J by 4 bases, leaving 14 bases between them. The CDR3 is 15 amino acids. Germline V gene sequence: CDR1 SNHLY, CDR2 FYNNEI. The CDR3, as DNA: TGTGCCAGCAGTGGCCGATTAGGGATTTACAATGAGCAGTTCTTC. Translation gives CASSGRLGIYNEQFF. The full variable domain, with the rest looked up from reference TRBV2 and TRBJ2-1, is EPEVTQTPSHQVTQMGQEVILRCVPISNHLYFYWYRQILGQKVEFLVSFYNNEISEKSEIFDDQFSVERPDGSNFTLKIRSTKLEDSAMYFCASSGRLGIYNEQFFGPGTRLTVL.

The rearrangement links TRBV20-1 to TRBJ1-1; D remains unclear. The CDR3 runs 12 residues. Between the trimmed V and J ends, which lost 1 base and 3 bases, there was a span of 6 bases. Germline V gives CDR1 DFQATT, CDR2 SNEGSKA (reference sequence). CDR3 residues: CSARVRDTEAFF. As DNA, the CDR3 is TGCAGTGCTAGAGTAAGGGACACTGAAGCTTTCTTT.

The chain couples TRBV9 to TRBJ2-3; 13 bases fit TRBD2. J gave up 12 bases and V 2 bases, and 6 bases lay outside the gene matches. The CDR3 runs to 14 residues. Germline V gene lookup returns CDR1 SGDLS and CDR2 YYNGEE. The CDR3 here is CASSVRTSGSPQYF. CDR3 nucleotide sequence: TGTGCCAGCAGCGTTAGGACTAGCGGGAGTCCCCAGTATTTT.

This clone was counted only a few times. The chain carries TRBV7-2 and TRBJ1-2; no reliable D call. CDR1 SGHTA and CDR2 FQGNSA come from the germline V gene. V gave up 5 bases and J gave up 7 bases, with 11 bases separating them. The CDR3 is 12 amino acids. Here the CDR3 DNA reads TGTGCCAGCAGCACCGGGTATACTGGCTACACCTTC. As protein: CASSTGYTGYTF. Full variable domain (outside the CDR3, taken from reference TRBV7-2 and TRBJ1-2): GAGVSQSPSNKVTEKGKDVELRCDPISGHTALYWYRQSLGQGLEFLIYFQGNSAPDKSGLPSDRFSAERTGGSVSTLTIQRTQQEDSAVYLCASSTGYTGYTFGSGTRLTVV.

The chain has TRBV20-1 and TRBJ2-1; tentatively, D is TRBD2 (5 bases). Germline loops: CDR1 DFQATT, CDR2 SNEGSKA (reference sequence). V was pared by 2 bases and J by 5 bases, with 16 bases between. The CDR3 sequence is 15 residues long. The CDR3 region has the DNA TGCAGTGCTAGACTTATCGGAGCGGTAGACAATGAGCAGTTCTTC. It translates to CSARLIGAVDNEQFF.

The chain couples TRBV28 to TRBJ2-5; 9 bases map to TRBD1. The CDR3 runs to 14 residues. V lost 3 bases, J lost 5 bases, and 4 bases stayed unmatched. CDR1 and CDR2 from the germline V gene are MDHEN and SYDVKM. Here the CDR3 reads CASSLVGQGETQYF. CDR3 DNA: TGTGCCAGCAGTTTGGTTGGACAGGGGGAGACCCAGTACTTC. Variable domain in full (rest from reference TRBV28 and TRBJ2-5): DVKVTQSSRYLVKRTGEKVFLECVQDMDHENMFWYRQDPGLGLRLIYFSYDVKMKEKGDIPEGYSVSREKKERFSLILESASTNQTSMYLCASSLVGQGETQYFGPGTRLLVL.

The rearrangement uses TRBV7-8 and TRBJ2-7; D is possibly TRBD1 (6 bases). V was clipped by 1 base and J by 3 bases, with 10 bases between them. Germline values: CDR1 SGHVS, CDR2 FQNEAQ. This CDR3 spans 14 amino acids. CDR3 sequence (DNA): TGTGCCAGCAGCTTAGGATCCAGGGGCTACGAGCAGTACGTC. Amino acids: CASSLGSRGYEQYV.

The chain's CDR3 is CASSLDRYSGNTIYF. The CDR3 DNA is TGTGCCAGCAGTTTAGACAGGTACTCTGGAAACACCATATATTTT. The rearrangement links TRBV12-3 or TRBV12-4 to TRBJ1-3, with D possibly matching TRBD1 (5 bases). The V end was cut by 1 base, the J end by 0 bases, with 7 bases between. The CDR3 consists of 15 residues.